These 27 T cell receptor beta chains were sequenced from one sample in a study of T cells after posttransplantation cyclophosphamide. Busulfan-fludarabine conditioning, marrow transplant, and cyclophosphamide on days +3 and +4 were administered. Sequencing used immunoSEQ multiplex PCR; TCRdb keeps in-frame clones, though not all of them. The table lists about 36,000 clones, roughly 78% of them singletons. The sequenced sample was CD4+ T cells sorted from blood, obtained 1,700 to 2,000 days after a stem cell transplant with posttransplant cyclophosphamide. These receptors all stem from a female patient aged 40 to 50 who received an allogeneic stem cell transplant from a related donor, was CMV-positive, and had no GVHD. Some of the T cells might come from the graft donor.

The chain joins TRBV2 to TRBJ1-2; 10 nucleotides line up with TRBD1. V lost 4 bases and J lost 7; bases outside the gene matches: 12. This CDR3 has 16 residues. Germline loops: CDR1 SNHLY, CDR2 FYNNEI. In DNA form, the CDR3 reads TGTGCCAGCAGTGCCGGGACAGGGGTGGTTTTAGGTGGCTACACCTTC. Translation gives CASSAGTGVVLGGYTF.

In DNA, the CDR3 is TGTGCCAGCAGCCAAGTAGGGGGGGGTTCCAAAAACATTCAGTACTTC. Protein sequence: CASSQVGGGSKNIQYF. The chain couples TRBV14 to TRBJ2-4; TRBD2 is a possible D gene (7 bases). There are 16 residues in the CDR3. Germline V gene data show CDR1 as SGHDN and CDR2 as FVKESK. Trimming left V 1 base short and J 2 bases short, with 12 bases between. The variable domain in full, with the rest retrieved from reference TRBV14 and TRBJ2-4, is EAGVTQFPSHSVIEKGQTVTLRCDPISGHDNLYWYRRVMGKEIKFLLHFVKESKQDESGMPNNRFLAERTGGTYSTLKVQPAELEDSGVYFCASSQVGGGSKNIQYFGAGTRLSVL.

The chain is built from TRBV2 and TRBJ1-1; 7 bases match TRBD1. The germline gives CDR1 SNHLY, CDR2 FYNNEI. The CDR3 loop spans 12 amino acids. V lost 5 bases, J lost 6 bases, and 3 bases stayed unmatched. The CDR3 DNA is TGTGCCAGCAGTCGACAGGGTTCTGAAGCTTTCTTT. Translating it yields CASSRQGSEAFF.

The chain joins TRBV2 to TRBJ2-3; D possibly corresponds to TRBD2 (5 bases). V shed 6 bases and J shed 5 bases, with 15 bases lying between them. The germline V gene has CDR1 SNHLY and CDR2 FYNNEI. The CDR3 has 14 amino acids. DNA of the CDR3: TGTGCCAGCAGCCTGGACGGCCGGGAAGATACGCAGTATTTT. Encoded protein: CASSLDGREDTQYF.

The J gene is TRBJ2-7, the V gene TRBV6-5; 9 bases match TRBD2. J was trimmed by 3 bases and V by 0 bases; bases with no gene match: 3. The CDR3 has 15 residues. Looked up from germline, CDR1 is MNHEY and CDR2 is SVGAGI. The CDR3 DNA is TGTGCCAGCAGTTACTCGGGACTAGCAGTCTACGAGCAGTACTTC. Its translation is CASSYSGLAVYEQYF.

The chain uses TRBV5-1 and TRBJ2-3, with 7 bases aligning to TRBD1. With 1 base clipped from V and 0 bases from J, the junction kept 2 bases outside the gene matches. The V gene's germline CDR1 is SGHRS and CDR2 YFSETQ. The CDR3 consists of 15 residues. In nucleotides, the CDR3 is TGCGCCAGCAGCTTGAAGGGACAGAGCACAGATACGCAGTATTTT. This sequence encodes CASSLKGQSTDTQYF.

This rearrangement joins TRBV9 to TRBJ1-1; 8 bases line up with TRBD1. The CDR3 runs 15 residues. Germline V lookup: CDR1 SGDLS, CDR2 YYNGEE. After removal of 4 bases from V and 5 bases from J, the junction contained 10 bases not matched to a gene. CDR3 coding DNA: TGTGCCAGCAGCTTGACAGGGGAAGGCCGGACTGAAGCTTTCTTT. Translated, it gives CASSLTGEGRTEAFF.

This chain links TRBV21-1 with TRBJ2-7; the table's D call, TRBD1, was not checked against the DNA. TRBV21-1 is labeled a pseudogene. The CDR3 totals 15 residues. The CDR3 region is CASSKEGDRDYEQYF. CDR3 coding DNA: TGTGCCAGCAGCAAAGAGGGGGACAGGGATTACGAGCAGTACTTC.

The chain recombines TRBV28 with TRBJ1-5, with a weak D call TRBD1 (5 bases). The CDR3 totals 16 residues. CDR1 is MDHEN and CDR2 is SYDVKM in the germline V gene. V lost 4 bases, J lost 3 bases, and 16 bases lay in between. The CDR3: CASSWYSAGPNQPQHF. CDR3 DNA sequence: TGTGCCAGCAGTTGGTATAGTGCAGGGCCCAATCAGCCCCAGCATTTT.

This clone was recorded a few times. This chain joins TRBV7-2 and TRBJ1-1; D gene uncertain. This CDR3 is 13 amino acids long. Looked up from germline, CDR1 is SGHTA and CDR2 is FQGNSA. Trimming took off 1 base at V and 10 bases at J, with 13 bases between the two ends. CDR3 sequence (DNA): TGTGCCAGCAGCTTAGTAAAGAGGCCGGGAGCTTTCTTT. Translated, it gives CASSLVKRPGAFF. Drawing the rest from reference TRBV7-2 and TRBJ1-1, the complete variable domain is GAGVSQSPSNKVTEKGKDVELRCDPISGHTALYWYRQSLGQGLEFLIYFQGNSAPDKSGLPSDRFSAERTGGSVSTLTIQRTQQEDSAVYLCASSLVKRPGAFFGQGTRLTVV.

The rearrangement uses TRBV7-2 and TRBJ2-1; TRBD2 might be the D (6 bases). With 5 bases removed from V and 5 bases from J, the gap between germline ends came to 16 bases. The CDR3 loop spans 15 amino acids. The germline gives CDR1 SGHTA, CDR2 FQGNSA. DNA of the CDR3: TGTGCCAGCAGCCCGGGGGTGGGGGTACACAATGAGCAGTTCTTC. Protein sequence: CASSPGVGVHNEQFF.

The chain has TRBV7-3 and TRBJ2-5, with TRBD2 matching over 8 bases. The germline V gene has CDR1 SGHTA and CDR2 FQGTGA. The CDR3 totals 14 residues. Losses at the gene ends were 5 bases for V and 5 bases for J; bases not matched to a gene: 7. The CDR3 here is CASSRTGGVETQYF. The CDR3 coding sequence is TGTGCCAGCAGCAGAACGGGGGGGGTGGAGACCCAGTACTTC.

This chain joins TRBV5-1 and TRBJ2-7, with 9 positions matching TRBD1. The length of the CDR3 is 14 residues. J lost 2 bases, V lost 0 bases, and 0 bases had no gene match. Germline CDR1 and CDR2: SGHRS and YFSETQ. The CDR3: CASSLGDRAYEQYF. The CDR3 DNA reads TGCGCCAGCAGCTTGGGGGACAGGGCCTACGAGCAGTACTTC.

The rearrangement joins TRBV29-1 to TRBJ2-3; D is undetermined. V lost 5 bases and J 5 bases, leaving 8 bases between the germline ends. The CDR3 consists of 11 residues. In germline, CDR1 is SQVTM, CDR2 ANQGSEA. CDR3 region: CSVRVGDTQYF. The CDR3 bases are TGCAGCGTTCGGGTCGGAGATACGCAGTATTTT.

The V gene is TRBV10-2, the J gene TRBJ2-7; 10 nucleotides agree with TRBD1. The trim removed 5 bases at V and 5 bases at J, leaving 9 bases unmatched. Germline loops: CDR1 WSHSY, CDR2 SAAADI. The CDR3 runs 15 residues. CDR3 sequence (DNA): TGCGCCAGCAGTCATATTCGGGACAGGGGCGACGAGCAGTACTTC. Translation gives CASSHIRDRGDEQYF.

The rearrangement uses TRBV7-3 and TRBJ2-3, with a tentative D call TRBD2 (6 bases). The CDR3 runs 16 residues. Trimming removed 5 bases from V and 2 bases from J, with 17 bases in between. In germline, CDR1 is SGHTA, CDR2 FQGTGA. The CDR3: CASSPSQRANTDTQYF. The CDR3 region has the DNA TGTGCCAGCAGCCCCTCCCAGCGGGCAAACACAGATACGCAGTATTTT. The whole variable domain, remainder taken from reference TRBV7-3 and TRBJ2-3, is GAGVSQTPSNKVTEKGKYVELRCDPISGHTALYWYRQSLGQGPEFLIYFQGTGAADDSGLPNDRFFAVRPEGSVSTLKIQRTERGDSAVYLCASSPSQRANTDTQYFGPGTRLTVL.

The CDR3 DNA reads as TGTGCCAGCGGCCGACAGGGGTTCACAGATACGCAGTATTTT. It specifies CASGRQGFTDTQYF. The chain joins TRBV6-5 to TRBJ2-3; the match to TRBD1 covers 8 bases. The CDR3 is 14 residues long. The junction had 6 bases not matched to a gene; V was cut back by 8 bases and J by 2 bases. Germline CDR1 MNHEY, CDR2 SVGAGI.

This rearrangement joins TRBV7-9 to TRBJ2-1, with TRBD1 matching over 9 bases. The CDR3 is 17 residues long. With V trimmed by 4 bases and J by 1 base, 8 bases remained unmatched. Germline V gene sequence: CDR1 SEHNR, CDR2 FQNEAQ (reference sequence). The CDR3 reads CASSSVTGTGSYNEQFF. The CDR3 bases are TGTGCCAGCAGCTCAGTTACAGGGACAGGGTCCTACAATGAGCAGTTCTTC.

The chain recombines TRBV9 with TRBJ1-6; possible D gene TRBD1, 5 bases. With 4 bases removed from V and 9 bases from J, the gap between germline ends came to 17 bases. Germline CDR1 reads SGDLS; CDR2 reads YYNGEE. The CDR3 contains 15 residues. The CDR3 reads CASSQDPGFSSPLHF. The DNA for the CDR3 is TGTGCCAGCAGCCAAGACCCAGGGTTTAGTTCACCCCTCCACTTT.

Only a few counts were recorded for this clone. The chain is built from TRBV5-1 and TRBJ1-2; D possibly corresponds to TRBD1 (5 bases). Germline V gives CDR1 SGHRS, CDR2 YFSETQ. This CDR3 contains 15 residues. Trimming took off 0 bases at V and 1 base at J, with 10 bases between the two ends. This CDR3 is CASSLDGDYNYGYTF. CDR3 bases: TGCGCCAGCAGCTTGGACGGGGACTATAACTATGGCTACACCTTC.

The sample holds a few counts of this clone. CDR3 residues: CASSATDSLIQPLHF. DNA of the CDR3: TGTGCCAGCAGCGCCACCGACAGTTTAATTCAACCCCTCCACTTT. This rearrangement joins TRBV9 to TRBJ1-6, with D possibly being TRBD1 (5 bases). In germline, CDR1 is SGDLS, CDR2 YYNGEE. The CDR3 has 15 amino acids. Trimming took 3 bases from V and 12 from J, leaving 19 bases between them.

The chain couples TRBV7-2 to TRBJ2-2, with TRBD2 matching over 7 bases. From germline, CDR1 is SGHTA and CDR2 FQGNSA. The V segment lost 2 bases and the J segment 7 bases; nucleotides outside the gene matches: 10. The CDR3 length is 16 residues. This CDR3 is CASSLTLAYISGELFF. CDR3 nucleotide sequence: TGTGCCAGCAGCTTAACACTAGCGTATATCAGCGGGGAGCTGTTTTTT.

The chain couples TRBV4-1 to TRBJ2-7, with 8 nucleotides matching TRBD2. Germline CDR1 is MGHRA and CDR2 is YSYEKL. The CDR3 contains 14 residues. The V gene end was trimmed by 4 bases and the J gene end by 4 bases; junction bases not matched to a gene: 6. Here the CDR3 reads CASSPIAGSYEQYF. CDR3 in DNA: TGCGCCAGCAGCCCGATAGCGGGGTCATACGAGCAGTACTTC.

This chain joins TRBV11-2 and TRBJ2-7; TRBD1 matches 8 bases. Germline loops: CDR1 SGHAT, CDR2 FQNNGV. The CDR3 is 14 amino acids. With V trimmed by 6 bases and J by 0 bases, 4 bases remained unmatched. CDR3 region: CASRYRGTSYEQYF. DNA of the CDR3: TGTGCCAGCAGGTACAGGGGGACCTCCTACGAGCAGTACTTC.

The gene calls are TRBV5-1 and TRBJ1-3, with D perhaps TRBD1 (6 bases). Germline V CDR1 and CDR2: SGHRS, YFSETQ. V dropped 3 bases and J dropped 2 bases, with 12 bases sitting between them. The CDR3 spans 15 residues. This CDR3 is CASSSAQGTGNTIYF. CDR3 nucleotide sequence: TGCGCCAGCAGCTCAGCACAGGGTACTGGAAACACCATATATTTT.

The CDR3 region is CASSARDRGGNQPQHF. In nucleotides, the CDR3 is TGTGCCAGTAGTGCCCGGGACAGGGGGGGCAATCAGCCCCAGCATTTT. The chain combines TRBV19 with TRBJ1-5; 11 bases match TRBD1. The CDR3 consists of 16 residues. Germline lookup yields CDR1 LNHDA and CDR2 SQIVND (reference sequence). Trimming cost V 5 bases and J 2 bases; bases outside gene matches: 5. Combining the CDR3 with reference TRBV19 and TRBJ1-5 gives the whole variable domain DGGITQSPKYLFRKEGQNVTLSCEQNLNHDAMYWYRQDPGQGLRLIYYSQIVNDFQKGDIAEGYSVSREKKESFPLTVTSAQKNPTAFYLCASSARDRGGNQPQHFGDGTRLSIL.

This clone was counted a few times. Distinct nucleotide sequences in the sample also encode this CDR3. J is TRBJ1-3 and V is TRBV6-1, with 7 bases fitting TRBD1. There are 15 residues in the CDR3. Germline V gives CDR1 MNHNS, CDR2 SASEGT. Trimming removed 7 bases from V and 0 bases from J; junction bases left unmatched: 6. CDR3 residues: CASTPTGSSGNTIYF. DNA of the CDR3: TGTGCCAGCACCCCGACAGGGAGCTCTGGAAACACCATATATTTT.